The present TCR beta chain was sequenced within a study of blood T cell repertoires in COVID-19. Study at large: The samples span acute and convalescent COVID-19 from the United States, Italy and Spain. PBMCs, B-cell-depleted T cells, or T cells provided the cDNA or gDNA that made up the material.

The CDR3 spans 16 residues. Unmatched junction bases numbered 11, after V lost 4 bases and J lost 6 bases. Germline V CDR1 and CDR2: MGHRA, YSYEKL. As originally analysed: For nucleated cells, counts were estimated from reference gene primer amplification. Sequencing used immunoSEQ multiplex PCR; TCRdb keeps in-frame clones, though not all of them. V, J and clone size are taken as reported in that table, and D and trimming were inferred from the DNA itself. This table holds about 160,000 clones, roughly four fifths found once. The sequencing input was peripheral blood. The rearrangement uses TRBV4-1 and TRBJ2-1; 8 bases map to TRBD2. The clonotype comes from a man aged 65-85 years who had recovered from COVID-19. Here the CDR3 DNA reads TGCGCCAGCAGCCGTGAAGGACTAGCCAATTTCAATGAGCAGTTCTTC. This codes for CASSREGLANFNEQFF.